The 31 T cell receptor beta chains reported below all come from one sample, sequenced in a study of OX40 agonist ivuxolimab in advanced cancers. Profiled with immunoSEQ multiplex PCR; TCRdb holds only in-frame clones, not every one. The sample has approximately 76,000 clones; 85% are singletons. This specimen consisted of CD4+ or CD8+ T cells sorted from blood, obtained in a trial of the OX40 agonist ivuxolimab. Receptors were obtained from an adult with an advanced solid tumor such as melanoma, head and neck, liver or kidney cancer.

The chain recombines TRBV27 with TRBJ2-1, with no clear D. The germline V gene encodes CDR1 MNHEY and CDR2 SMNVEV (reference sequence). The CDR3 contains 17 residues. Trimming removed 0 bases from V and 4 bases from J, with 16 bases in between. CDR3 sequence (DNA): TGTGCCAGCAGTTTATCAAGGAACAGCGTTCCATACAATGAGCAGTTCTTC. It encodes CASSLSRNSVPYNEQFF.

The V call is TRBV6-1, the J call TRBJ2-6; TRBD1 matches 7 bases. J lost 0 bases, V lost 8 bases, and 4 bases had no gene match. Looked up from germline, CDR1 is MNHNS and CDR2 is SASEGT. The CDR3 totals 15 residues. CDR3 nucleotides: TGTGCCAGCGCGACAGGGCACTCTGGGGCCAACGTCCTGACTTTC. It encodes CASATGHSGANVLTF.

The rearrangement joins TRBV11-2 to TRBJ2-1, with D perhaps matching TRBD1 (5 bases). CDR3 size: 16 residues. Trimming left V 0 bases short and J 6 bases short, with 15 bases between. From germline, CDR1 is SGHAT and CDR2 FQNNGV. In nucleotides, the CDR3 is TGTGCCAGCAGCTTAGATACGGGCAGGGCGAGCAATGAGCAGTTCTTC. Residues: CASSLDTGRASNEQFF.

The table lists this clone with a few counts. The chain combines TRBV19 with TRBJ1-6; no clear D gene. V was clipped by 9 bases and J by 10 bases, with 16 bases between them. CDR3 size: 13 residues. Germline assignment: CDR1 LNHDA and CDR2 SQIVND (reference sequence). CDR3 protein: CASGRAGESPLHF. DNA for the CDR3: TGTGCCAGCGGTAGGGCGGGTGAGTCACCCCTCCACTTT.

This clone was counted once. V and J are TRBV23-1 and TRBJ2-2; TRBD1 is a possible D gene (6 bases). TRBV23-1 is reported as an ORF; its role is uncertain. This CDR3 region has 17 residues. V dropped 0 bases and J dropped 5 bases, with 16 bases sitting between them. The CDR3 DNA reads TGCGCCAGCAGTCAATCCCAAGAAGGGGGAAGGACCGGGGAGCTGTTTTTT. It specifies CASSQSQEGGRTGELFF.

CDR3 nucleotide sequence: TGTGCCAGCAGCTTAAGATCCGCGGCAGGCCGGGTCGGGGAGCTGTTTTTT. Protein sequence: CASSLRSAAGRVGELFF. V and J are TRBV7-2 and TRBJ2-2; D gene unclear. CDR3 length equals 17 residues. Looked up from germline, CDR1 is SGHTA and CDR2 is FQGNSA. Trimming shortened V by 2 bases and J by 7 bases, and 20 bases separated the two germline ends. The complete variable domain, with remaining parts taken from reference TRBV7-2 and TRBJ2-2, reads GAGVSQSPSNKVTEKGKDVELRCDPISGHTALYWYRQSLGQGLEFLIYFQGNSAPDKSGLPSDRFSAERTGGSVSTLTIQRTQQEDSAVYLCASSLRSAAGRVGELFFGEGSRLTVL.

This sequence joins TRBV7-9 and TRBJ1-5, with 8 nucleotides matching TRBD1. The V and J ends lost 5 bases and 7 bases, in that order; junction bases with no gene match: 10. The length of the CDR3 is 15 residues. CDR1 SEHNR and CDR2 FQNEAQ come from the germline V gene (reference sequence). CDR3 loop: CASSPSGGARQPQHF. The CDR3 nucleotides read TGTGCCAGCAGCCCTTCAGGGGGCGCGAGGCAGCCCCAGCATTTT.

The chain is built from TRBV6-5 and TRBJ1-2, with 9 bases aligning to TRBD1. CDR1 MNHEY and CDR2 SVGAGI come from the germline V gene. V shed 7 bases and J 3 bases; nucleotides not matched to a gene: 6. The CDR3 consists of 14 residues. CDR3 coding DNA: TGTGCCAGCACCCTACAGGGGGCAGACTATGGCTACACCTTC. This codes for CASTLQGADYGYTF.

The DNA for the CDR3 is TGTGCCACCAGCAGAGATAGGCTCGCCGTACGGGGAAGGTCCTACAATGAGCAGTTCTTC. It encodes CATSRDRLAVRGRSYNEQFF. The J gene is TRBJ2-1, the V gene TRBV15; the D gene is possibly TRBD2 (5 bases). The length of the CDR3 is 20 residues. Germline CDR1 and CDR2: LNHNV and YYDKDF (reference sequence). The ends were cut back, 0 bases at V and 1 base at J, with 22 bases in the middle.

This rearrangement joins TRBV19 to TRBJ1-6, with D uncertain. V gave up 6 bases and J gave up 0 bases, with 18 bases separating them. This CDR3 spans 18 amino acids. Per the germline V gene, CDR1 is LNHDA and CDR2 is SQIVND (reference sequence). The CDR3 loop reads CASRRSKDGSSYNSPLHF. For the CDR3, the DNA is TGTGCCAGTAGACGATCTAAAGACGGAAGCTCCTATAATTCACCCCTCCACTTT.

The chain carries TRBV7-2 and TRBJ2-1; perhaps TRBD2 as D (6 bases). The CDR3 spans 16 residues. V was clipped by 5 bases and J by 0 bases, with 14 bases between them. Germline CDR1 reads SGHTA; CDR2 reads FQGNSA. CDR3 sequence reads: CASSPRREVSYNEQFF. The CDR3, as DNA: TGTGCCAGCAGCCCCCGGAGGGAAGTCTCCTACAATGAGCAGTTCTTC.

The gene calls are TRBV7-2 and TRBJ1-1, with 8 bases lining up with TRBD1. The germline V gene encodes CDR1 SGHTA and CDR2 FQGNSA. Trimming removed 3 bases from V and 4 bases from J; junction bases left unmatched: 4. CDR3 length: 14 residues. This chain's CDR3 is CASSFGQGGTEAFF. In DNA, the CDR3 is TGTGCCAGCAGCTTTGGACAGGGCGGCACTGAAGCTTTCTTT.

The chain employs TRBV11-2 and TRBJ1-1; 7 bases fit TRBD1. In germline, CDR1 is SGHAT, CDR2 FQNNGV. The CDR3 is made up of 14 amino acids. The V gene end was trimmed by 6 bases and the J gene end by 6 bases; junction bases not matched to a gene: 10. DNA of the CDR3: TGTGCCAGCAGGATAGCAGGGGGACCCGCTGAAGCTTTCTTT. Translation gives CASRIAGGPAEAFF.

The chain combines TRBV11-1 with TRBJ2-5, with 11 bases matching TRBD1. The junction had 5 bases not matched to a gene; V was cut back by 3 bases and J by 5 bases. This CDR3 has 15 residues. From germline, CDR1 is SGHAT and CDR2 FQDESV (reference sequence). CDR3 residues: CASSLGTGGWETQYF. The DNA of the CDR3 is TGTGCCAGCAGCTTGGGGACAGGGGGGTGGGAGACCCAGTACTTC. Combining the CDR3 with reference TRBV11-1 and TRBJ2-5 gives the whole variable domain EAEVAQSPRYKITEKSQAVAFWCDPISGHATLYWYRQILGQGPELLVQFQDESVVDDSQLPKDRFSAERLKGVDSTLKIQPAELGDSAMYLCASSLGTGGWETQYFGPGTRLLVL.

The chain joins TRBV28 to TRBJ1-2, with D tentatively TRBD1 (5 bases). Germline-derived CDR1 and CDR2 are MDHEN and SYDVKM. The CDR3 extends over 16 amino acids. V was shortened by 5 bases and J by 3 bases, with 19 bases between the two germline ends. The CDR3 DNA sequence: TGTGCCAGCAGTCAGGGAGGCGGCGGTAGTGACTATGGCTACACCTTC. The encoded protein is CASSQGGGGSDYGYTF.

The V and J genes are TRBV7-8 and TRBJ2-2; perhaps TRBD1 as D (6 bases). This CDR3 contains 15 residues. Looked up from germline, CDR1 is SGHVS and CDR2 is FQNEAQ. Trimming took 5 bases from V and 3 from J, leaving 13 bases between them. The CDR3 loop reads CASSMGQRYTGELFF. The CDR3 DNA reads TGTGCCAGCAGCATGGGACAAAGATACACCGGGGAGCTGTTTTTT.

This clone was counted a few times. The genes are TRBV4-1 and TRBJ2-3; 10 bases fit TRBD2. Losses at the gene ends were 0 bases for V and 4 bases for J; bases not matched to a gene: 13. The germline V gene has CDR1 MGHRA and CDR2 YSYEKL. The CDR3 spans 19 residues. CDR3 sequence: CASSQDGSGGAVAADTQYF. DNA for the CDR3: TGCGCCAGCAGCCAAGATGGAAGCGGGGGGGCGGTAGCGGCAGATACGCAGTATTTT.

The chain combines TRBV18 with TRBJ1-1; TRBD1 matches at 7 bases. This CDR3 is built from 12 residues. The germline CDR1 and CDR2 sequences are KGHSH and LQKENI. The J segment lost 9 bases and the V segment lost 3 bases, leaving 4 bases of the junction unmatched. The CDR3 bases are TGTGCCAGCTCACCCCTACAGGGGCAAGCTTTCTTT. This codes for CASSPLQGQAFF. The entire variable domain, with the rest obtained from reference TRBV18 and TRBJ1-1, is as follows: NAGVMQNPRHLVRRRGQEARLRCSPMKGHSHVYWYRQLPEEGLKFMVYLQKENIIDESGMPKERFSAEFPKEGPSILRIQQVVRGDSAAYFCASSPLQGQAFFGQGTRLTVV.

For the CDR3, the DNA is TGCGCCAGCAGCTCCGATGGGGCTAGTGTGCAGTTCTTC. It translates to CASSSDGASVQFF. This rearrangement joins TRBV5-1 to TRBJ2-1, with D maybe TRBD1 (5 bases). CDR1 and CDR2 from the germline V gene are SGHRS and YFSETQ. Trimming left V 3 bases short and J 12 bases short, with 16 bases between. CDR3 size: 13 residues. Full variable domain (rest looked up from reference TRBV5-1 and TRBJ2-1): KAGVTQTPRYLIKTRGQQVTLSCSPISGHRSVSWYQQTPGQGLQFLFEYFSETQRNKGNFPGRFSGRQFSNSRSEMNVSTLELGDSALYLCASSSDGASVQFFGPGTRLTVL.

This chain joins TRBV7-2 and TRBJ2-2; D call uncertain. The V end was cut by 1 base, the J end by 1 base, with 4 bases between. Germline V gives CDR1 SGHTA, CDR2 FQGNSA. This CDR3 comprises 14 residues. Here the CDR3 DNA reads TGTGCCAGCAGCTTAGAGGGGAACACCGGGGAGCTGTTTTTT. Translated: CASSLEGNTGELFF.

The chain joins TRBV28 to TRBJ1-4; D is possibly TRBD1 (5 bases). Germline V lookup: CDR1 MDHEN, CDR2 SYDVKM. V was pared by 6 bases and J by 7 bases, with 18 bases between. This CDR3 has 15 residues. Written as DNA, the CDR3 is TGTGCCAGCAGGGGGGGGGACCAAAACGTTGAAAAACTGTTTTTT. Encoded protein: CASRGGDQNVEKLFF.

This clone was picked up one time. The chain combines TRBV4-1 with TRBJ1-5, with 10 bases matching TRBD1. The CDR3 is made up of 16 amino acids. Germline trimming cut 0 bases from V and 4 bases from J; bases unmatched to any gene: 3. The germline gives CDR1 MGHRA, CDR2 YSYEKL. For the CDR3, the DNA is TGCGCCAGCAGCCAAGATCGGGACAGGGGTAATCAGCCCCAGCATTTT. The encoded protein is CASSQDRDRGNQPQHF.

To note about this clone: A read error may account for a junction end that differs from germline. The chain links TRBV7-3 to TRBJ2-3; D may correspond to TRBD1 or TRBD2 (5 bases each). Germline-derived CDR1 and CDR2 are SGHTA and FQGTGA. The CDR3 consists of 14 residues. This chain's CDR3 is CASSPTSSGHALHF. The CDR3 DNA reads as TGTGCCAGCAGCCCCACAAGTTCGGGGCACGCACTCCATTTT.

This chain connects TRBV7-9 to TRBJ2-5; D may correspond to TRBD1 or TRBD2 (7 bases each). The V end lost 5 bases, the J end lost 4 bases, and 29 bases lay between the germline ends. CDR1 is SEHNR and CDR2 is FQNEAQ in the germline V gene (reference sequence). The CDR3 spans 19 residues. The CDR3 protein is CASSQPPLTTGDYGETQYF. In DNA, the CDR3 is TGTGCCAGCAGCCAGCCCCCTCTGACTACAGGGGACTACGGAGAGACCCAGTACTTC.

The V gene is TRBV11-2, the J gene TRBJ2-2, with 7 bases fitting TRBD1. The CDR3 runs 15 residues. With 5 bases clipped from V and 2 bases from J, the junction kept 5 bases outside the gene matches. Germline CDR1 SGHAT, CDR2 FQNNGV. The CDR3 spells CASSPGTVNTGELFF. As DNA, the CDR3 is TGTGCCAGCAGCCCCGGGACAGTCAACACCGGGGAGCTGTTTTTT.

V and J are TRBV6-1 and TRBJ2-2, with 9 bases identical to TRBD1. The CDR3 loop spans 16 amino acids. The germline gives CDR1 MNHNS, CDR2 SASEGT. Trimming cost V 4 bases and J 5 bases; bases outside gene matches: 8. CDR3 nucleotides: TGTGCCAGCAGTGGGCCAACAGGGGGCGGGACCGGGGAGCTGTTTTTT. Amino acid sequence: CASSGPTGGGTGELFF.

This chain joins TRBV19 and TRBJ2-1, with TRBD1 identical over 9 bases. CDR1 and CDR2 from the germline V gene are LNHDA and SQIVND (reference sequence). The trim removed 6 bases at V and 7 bases at J, leaving 7 bases unmatched. There are 14 residues in the CDR3. CDR3 loop: CASRPGQGGNEQFF. The CDR3 bases are TGTGCCAGTAGACCGGGACAGGGCGGGAATGAGCAGTTCTTC.

Only a few counts were recorded for this clone. The J gene is TRBJ1-6, the V gene TRBV2, with D perhaps matching TRBD1 (6 bases). Trimming took 6 bases from V and 10 from J, leaving 10 bases between them. CDR3 size: 12 residues. The germline V gene has CDR1 SNHLY and CDR2 FYNNEI. This CDR3 reads CASRTGESPLHF. As DNA, the CDR3 is TGTGCCAGCAGGACAGGCGAATCACCCCTCCACTTT.

The V and J genes are TRBV6-5 and TRBJ2-3, with D tentatively TRBD1 (6 bases). This CDR3 contains 15 residues. Germline CDR1 is MNHEY and CDR2 is SVGAGI. The V end was cut by 6 bases, the J end by 1 base, with 14 bases between. In nucleotides, the CDR3 is TGTGCCAGCAGCCGGGACACACAGCGCACAGATACGCAGTATTTT. Translation: CASSRDTQRTDTQYF.

The V gene is TRBV30, the J gene TRBJ2-5; D might be TRBD1 or TRBD2, each matching 5 bases. V lost 7 bases and J 2 bases, leaving 14 bases between the germline ends. Germline V gene lookup returns CDR1 GTSNPN and CDR2 SVGIG (reference sequence). The CDR3 is 13 amino acids. The chain's CDR3 is CASTGPGQETQYF. The DNA of the CDR3 is TGTGCCTCCACGGGACCGGGGCAAGAGACCCAGTACTTC.

The V and J genes are TRBV5-4 and TRBJ2-5; the D gene is possibly TRBD1 (7 bases). Germline V lookup: CDR1 SGHNT, CDR2 YYREEE (reference sequence). V lost 2 bases and J lost 2, with 10 bases in between. The CDR3 contains 14 residues. CDR3 residues: CASSLQGTQETQYF. The CDR3 coding sequence is TGTGCCAGCAGCTTACAGGGGACTCAAGAGACCCAGTACTTC.